One sample yielded the 22 T cell receptor beta chains listed below, sequenced in a study of T cell responses to AZD1222 COVID-19 vaccine. Produced via immunoSEQ multiplex PCR; TCRdb's table is partial and in-frame only. The sample contains roughly 55,000 clones, around 90% of which appear only once. The material sequenced was peripheral blood, taken on day 0 of AZD1222 vaccination. The receptor set was obtained from an adult in good health.

The CDR3 reads CASRTSGSSETQYF. The CDR3 DNA reads as TGTGCCAGCAGGACTAGCGGGTCTAGTGAGACCCAGTACTTC. The chain combines TRBV6-5 with TRBJ2-5; TRBD2 matches at 10 bases. The CDR3 runs 14 residues. V trimming: 6 bases; J trimming: 5 bases; junction bases outside the gene matches: 6. The V gene's germline CDR1 is MNHEY and CDR2 SVGAGI.

The J gene is TRBJ2-5, the V gene TRBV5-1, with 8 bases identical to TRBD1. V gave up 4 bases and J gave up 0 bases; unmatched junction bases: 8. The CDR3 has 16 residues. In germline, CDR1 is SGHRS, CDR2 YFSETQ. The CDR3 coding sequence is TGCGCCAGCAGCCCAGGGACAGGACCGTACCAAGAGACCCAGTACTTC. Protein product: CASSPGTGPYQETQYF.

This sequence joins TRBV7-9 and TRBJ2-1; 11 bases line up with TRBD2. V lost 5 bases, J lost 7 bases, and 13 bases stayed unmatched. Germline V gene lookup returns CDR1 SEHNR and CDR2 FQNEAQ (reference sequence). The CDR3 covers 17 residues. CDR3 sequence reads: CASSPRLGTSGLNEQFF. The CDR3 nucleotides are TGTGCCAGCAGCCCCCGCCTAGGGACTAGCGGATTAAATGAGCAGTTCTTC.

This chain uses TRBV28 with TRBJ1-5; no definite D call. Germline CDR1 MDHEN, CDR2 SYDVKM. The CDR3 has 13 amino acids. The V and J ends lost 1 base and 7 bases respectively, with 8 bases between them. CDR3 amino acids: CASSLFGSQPQHF. In DNA form, the CDR3 reads TGTGCCAGCAGTTTATTTGGCTCACAGCCCCAGCATTTT. The complete variable domain, with remaining parts taken from reference TRBV28 and TRBJ1-5, reads DVKVTQSSRYLVKRTGEKVFLECVQDMDHENMFWYRQDPGLGLRLIYFSYDVKMKEKGDIPEGYSVSREKKERFSLILESASTNQTSMYLCASSLFGSQPQHFGDGTRLSIL.

The chain employs TRBV18 and TRBJ2-5; TRBD1 matches at 9 bases. This CDR3 region has 14 residues. Trimming at V came to 6 bases and at J to 5 bases, leaving 7 bases not matched to a gene. The germline gives CDR1 KGHSH, CDR2 LQKENI. The CDR3 is CASSRGQGLETQYF. The CDR3 DNA is TGTGCCAGCTCCCGCGGACAGGGGCTTGAGACCCAGTACTTC.

This rearrangement joins TRBV7-2 to TRBJ2-3; D is ambiguous. The V gene's germline CDR1 is SGHTA and CDR2 FQGNSA. This CDR3 is 13 amino acids long. V was trimmed by 3 bases and J by 2 bases, leaving 6 bases between them. CDR3 nucleotide sequence: TGTGCCAGCAGCTTTACCTTCACAGATACGCAGTATTTT. Protein: CASSFTFTDTQYF.

The chain has TRBV4-1 and TRBJ2-3; unclear D gene. The germline V gene encodes CDR1 MGHRA and CDR2 YSYEKL. CDR3 length: 16 residues. V was pared by 0 bases and J by 3 bases, with 13 bases between. The CDR3, as DNA: TGCGCCAGCAGCCAAGATGGGAACTTCGGGACAGATACGCAGTATTTT. This codes for CASSQDGNFGTDTQYF.

The rearrangement joins TRBV29-1 to TRBJ1-1; TRBD1 matches at 8 bases. From germline, CDR1 is SQVTM and CDR2 ANQGSEA. J was trimmed by 2 bases and V by 8 bases; bases with no gene match: 4. The CDR3 loop spans 12 amino acids. The CDR3 DNA reads TGCAGCTCAGGGGGCACTAACACTGAAGCTTTCTTT. As protein: CSSGGTNTEAFF.

This clone has a handful of counts. The gene calls are TRBV9 and TRBJ2-1; the D is unclear. The CDR3 covers 13 residues. V gave up 0 bases and J gave up 5 bases, with 6 bases separating them. Germline V gene lookup returns CDR1 SGDLS and CDR2 YYNGEE. Here the CDR3 reads CASSVALNNEQFF. DNA for the CDR3: TGTGCCAGCAGCGTAGCTCTCAACAATGAGCAGTTCTTC.

This sequence joins TRBV5-1 and TRBJ2-1; D is unclear. The V gene lost 0 bases and the J gene lost 7 bases, with 14 bases spanning the gap. The CDR3 consists of 15 residues. In germline, CDR1 is SGHRS, CDR2 YFSETQ. CDR3 sequence (DNA): TGCGCCAGCAGCTTGGCCGGAGAGGTACGGAATGAGCAGTTCTTC. This gives the protein CASSLAGEVRNEQFF.

The chain carries TRBV28 and TRBJ2-6; no firm D call. The germline CDR1 and CDR2 sequences are MDHEN and SYDVKM. V lost 1 base, J lost 0 bases, and 4 bases lay in between. This CDR3 has 15 amino acids. Here the CDR3 reads CASSLFGSGANVLTF. In nucleotides, the CDR3 is TGTGCCAGCAGTTTATTCGGCTCTGGGGCCAACGTCCTGACTTTC.

This clone is a singleton in its sample. V usage is TRBV19 and J usage is TRBJ2-1; 14 positions match TRBD2. The CDR3 runs to 17 residues. From germline, CDR1 is LNHDA and CDR2 SQIVND (reference sequence). V was clipped by 5 bases and J by 7 bases; unmatched bases: 10. DNA for the CDR3: TGTGCCAGTAGTTCCCGAGAGACTAGCGGGAGGGGGAATGAGCAGTTCTTC. Translated: CASSSRETSGRGNEQFF. Full variable domain (rest looked up from reference TRBV19 and TRBJ2-1): DGGITQSPKYLFRKEGQNVTLSCEQNLNHDAMYWYRQDPGQGLRLIYYSQIVNDFQKGDIAEGYSVSREKKESFPLTVTSAQKNPTAFYLCASSSRETSGRGNEQFFGPGTRLTVL.

The chain is built from TRBV11-2 and TRBJ2-7; D gene ambiguous. Germline CDR1 SGHAT, CDR2 FQNNGV. CDR3 length equals 15 residues. Trimming shortened V by 5 bases and J by 2 bases, and 16 bases separated the two germline ends. CDR3 coding DNA: TGTGCCAGCAGCATTACGGACCATCCCGCCTACGAGCAGTACTTC. The encoded protein is CASSITDHPAYEQYF.

The chain employs TRBV5-1 and TRBJ2-7; 7 bases are a match to TRBD2. CDR3 length: 14 amino acids. From germline, CDR1 is SGHRS and CDR2 YFSETQ. After removal of 2 bases from V and 2 bases from J, the junction contained 4 bases not matched to a gene. CDR3 bases: TGCGCCAGCAGCTTAGAGGGGACTACCTACGAGCAGTACTTC. This codes for CASSLEGTTYEQYF.

The J gene is TRBJ1-1, the V gene TRBV12-3 or TRBV12-4, with D hard to call. This CDR3 is built from 12 residues. V was pared by 7 bases and J by 4 bases, with 10 bases between. Here the CDR3 reads CASTSGGTEAFF. The CDR3 DNA reads TGTGCCAGCACATCGGGCGGCACTGAAGCTTTCTTT.

The genes are TRBV2 and TRBJ1-3, with 7 bases that match TRBD1. The CDR3 runs to 13 residues. Losses at the gene ends were 8 bases for V and 0 bases for J; bases not matched to a gene: 1. Germline CDR1 SNHLY, CDR2 FYNNEI. The CDR3 DNA reads TGTGCCAGCGCAGGGGGCTCTGGAAACACCATATATTTT. It translates to CASAGGSGNTIYF.

This clone has only one observation. The V gene is TRBV3-1 (or the pseudogene TRBV3-2), the J gene TRBJ2-3; D not certain. Between the trimmed V and J ends, which lost 6 bases and 5 bases, there was a span of 3 bases. The CDR3 is made up of 10 amino acids. Looked up from germline, CDR1 is LGHDT and CDR2 is YNNKEL (reference sequence). The CDR3 spells CASRGDTQYF. The CDR3 coding sequence is TGTGCCAGCAGAGGAGATACGCAGTATTTT.

This clone was recorded only once. The V call is TRBV24-1, the J call TRBJ1-1; D not certain. There are 12 residues in the CDR3. Per the germline V gene, CDR1 is KGHDR and CDR2 is SFDVKD. V lost 2 bases to trimming and J lost 7 bases, with 7 bases between them. This CDR3 reads CATSDYQREAFF. CDR3 coding DNA: TGTGCCACCAGTGATTATCAGCGTGAAGCTTTCTTT.

The chain employs TRBV28 and TRBJ1-1, with D uncertain. Trimming cost V 5 bases and J 3 bases, with 4 bases left between them. Germline CDR1 is MDHEN and CDR2 is SYDVKM. The CDR3 covers 11 residues. CDR3 protein: CASSRDTEAFF. CDR3 nucleotides: TGTGCCAGCAGTCGTGACACTGAAGCTTTCTTT.

The chain is built from TRBV18 and TRBJ2-6; no definite D call. The CDR3 totals 17 residues. Germline CDR1 is KGHSH and CDR2 is LQKENI. V shed 3 bases and J shed 0 bases, with 12 bases lying between them. CDR3: CASSPPSASSGANVLTF. CDR3 in DNA: TGTGCCAGCTCACCCCCCTCCGCCTCCTCTGGGGCCAACGTCCTGACTTTC.

This chain connects TRBV19 to TRBJ2-2; TRBD2 might be the D (7 bases). CDR3 length: 15 amino acids. CDR1 is LNHDA and CDR2 is SQIVND in the germline V gene (reference sequence). The germline V and J ends were trimmed by 3 bases and 7 bases, with 15 bases remaining between them. CDR3 protein: CASSMSQGRDGELFF. CDR3 bases: TGTGCCAGTAGTATGAGTCAGGGGAGGGACGGGGAGCTGTTTTTT. Full variable domain (outside the CDR3, taken from reference TRBV19 and TRBJ2-2): DGGITQSPKYLFRKEGQNVTLSCEQNLNHDAMYWYRQDPGQGLRLIYYSQIVNDFQKGDIAEGYSVSREKKESFPLTVTSAQKNPTAFYLCASSMSQGRDGELFFGEGSRLTVL.

The chain carries TRBV6-4 and TRBJ1-1; TRBD1 matches 10 bases. CDR3 length: 17 residues. CDR1 MRHNA and CDR2 SNTAGT come from the germline V gene. Trimming cost V 2 bases and J 1 base; bases outside gene matches: 7. The CDR3 loop reads CASSDPRQGASNTEAFF. The DNA of the CDR3 is TGTGCCAGCAGTGACCCGCGACAGGGGGCTTCGAACACTGAAGCTTTCTTT.